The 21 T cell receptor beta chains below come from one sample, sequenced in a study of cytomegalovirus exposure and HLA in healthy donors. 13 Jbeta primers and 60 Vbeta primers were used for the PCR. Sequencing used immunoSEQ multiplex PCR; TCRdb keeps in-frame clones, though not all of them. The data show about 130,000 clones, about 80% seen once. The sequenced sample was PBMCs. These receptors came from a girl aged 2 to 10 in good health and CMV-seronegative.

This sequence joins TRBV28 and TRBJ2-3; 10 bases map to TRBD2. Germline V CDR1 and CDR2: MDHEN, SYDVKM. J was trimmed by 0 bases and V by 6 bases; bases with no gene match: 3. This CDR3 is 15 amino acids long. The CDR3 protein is CASSGLAASTDTQYF. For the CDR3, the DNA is TGTGCCAGCAGCGGACTAGCGGCCAGCACAGATACGCAGTATTTT.

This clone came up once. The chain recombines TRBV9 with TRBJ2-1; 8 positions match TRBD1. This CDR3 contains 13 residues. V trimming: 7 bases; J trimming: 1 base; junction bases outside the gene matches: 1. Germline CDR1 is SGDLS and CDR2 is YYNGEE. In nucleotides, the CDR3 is TGTGCCAGCCAGGGGGCTTCCTACAATGAGCAGTTCTTC. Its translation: CASQGASYNEQFF.

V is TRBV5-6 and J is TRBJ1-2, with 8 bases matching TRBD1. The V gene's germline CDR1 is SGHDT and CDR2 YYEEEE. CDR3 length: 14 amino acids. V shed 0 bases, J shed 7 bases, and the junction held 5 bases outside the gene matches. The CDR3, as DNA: TGTGCCAGCAGCTTGGGCCAGGGGGCTTCTGGCTACACCTTC. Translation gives CASSLGQGASGYTF.

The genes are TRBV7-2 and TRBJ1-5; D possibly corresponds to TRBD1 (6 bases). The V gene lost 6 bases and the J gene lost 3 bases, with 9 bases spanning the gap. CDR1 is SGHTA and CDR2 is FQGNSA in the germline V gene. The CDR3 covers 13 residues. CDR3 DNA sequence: TGTGCCAGCAGTGGGGACAACAATCAGCCCCAGCATTTT. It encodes CASSGDNNQPQHF.

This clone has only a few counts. The CDR3 is CASSQEGDRVGQPQHF. The CDR3 DNA sequence: TGTGCCAGCAGCCAAGAAGGGGACAGGGTCGGTCAGCCCCAGCATTTT. The gene calls are TRBV4-2 and TRBJ1-5; TRBD1 aligns across 9 bases. V lost 0 bases and J lost 6; bases outside the gene matches: 6. This CDR3 has 16 residues. In germline, CDR1 is LGHNA, CDR2 YNFKEQ.

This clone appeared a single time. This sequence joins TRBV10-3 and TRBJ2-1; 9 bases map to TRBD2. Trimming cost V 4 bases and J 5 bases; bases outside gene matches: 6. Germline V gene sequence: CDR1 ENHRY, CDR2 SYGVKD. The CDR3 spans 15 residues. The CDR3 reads CAISAGTSTHNEQFF. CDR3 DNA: TGTGCCATCAGTGCCGGGACTAGCACCCACAATGAGCAGTTCTTC.

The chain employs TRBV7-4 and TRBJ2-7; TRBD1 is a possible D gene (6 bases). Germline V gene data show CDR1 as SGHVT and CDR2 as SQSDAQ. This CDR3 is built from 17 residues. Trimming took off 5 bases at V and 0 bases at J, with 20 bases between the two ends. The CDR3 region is CASSPVRGPGDSYEQYF. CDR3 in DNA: TGTGCCAGCAGCCCCGTAAGAGGGCCAGGGGACTCCTACGAGCAGTACTTC.

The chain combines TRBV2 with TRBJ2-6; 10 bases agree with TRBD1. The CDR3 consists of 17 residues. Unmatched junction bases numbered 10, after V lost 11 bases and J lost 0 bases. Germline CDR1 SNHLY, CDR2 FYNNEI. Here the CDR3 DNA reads TGTGCCTGTCCCCTGGGGGACAGGGGCTCTGGGGCCAACGTCCTGACTTTC. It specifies CACPLGDRGSGANVLTF.

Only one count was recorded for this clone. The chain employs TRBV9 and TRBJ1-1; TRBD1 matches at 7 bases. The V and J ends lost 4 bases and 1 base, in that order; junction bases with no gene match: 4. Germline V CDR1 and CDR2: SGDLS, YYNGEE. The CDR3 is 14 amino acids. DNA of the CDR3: TGTGCCAGCAGCTCCCGGGACAGGAACACTGAAGCTTTCTTT. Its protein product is CASSSRDRNTEAFF.

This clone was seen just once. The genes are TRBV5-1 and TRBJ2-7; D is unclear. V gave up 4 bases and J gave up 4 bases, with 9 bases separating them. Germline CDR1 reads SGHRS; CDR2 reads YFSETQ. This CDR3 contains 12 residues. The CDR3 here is CASSPAGYEQYF. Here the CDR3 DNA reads TGCGCCAGCAGCCCGGCAGGATACGAGCAGTACTTC.

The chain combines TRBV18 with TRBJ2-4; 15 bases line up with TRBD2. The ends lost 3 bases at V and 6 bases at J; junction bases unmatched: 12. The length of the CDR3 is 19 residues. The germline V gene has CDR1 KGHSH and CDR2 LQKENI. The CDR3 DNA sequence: TGTGCCAGCTCACCGCTAAAGGTACCGGGACTAGCGGGAGGAAACATTCAGTACTTC. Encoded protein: CASSPLKVPGLAGGNIQYF.

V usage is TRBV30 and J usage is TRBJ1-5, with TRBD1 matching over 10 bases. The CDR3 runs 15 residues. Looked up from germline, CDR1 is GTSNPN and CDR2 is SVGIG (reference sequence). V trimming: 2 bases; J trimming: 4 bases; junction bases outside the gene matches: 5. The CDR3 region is CAWSKGQGQNQPQHF. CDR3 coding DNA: TGTGCCTGGAGTAAGGGACAGGGGCAAAATCAGCCCCAGCATTTT.

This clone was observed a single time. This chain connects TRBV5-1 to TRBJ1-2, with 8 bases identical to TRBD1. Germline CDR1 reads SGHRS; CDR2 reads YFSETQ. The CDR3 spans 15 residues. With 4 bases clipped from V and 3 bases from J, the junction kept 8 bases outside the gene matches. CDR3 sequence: CASSPRGQGDYGYTF. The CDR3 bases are TGCGCCAGCAGCCCGAGAGGACAGGGCGACTATGGCTACACCTTC.

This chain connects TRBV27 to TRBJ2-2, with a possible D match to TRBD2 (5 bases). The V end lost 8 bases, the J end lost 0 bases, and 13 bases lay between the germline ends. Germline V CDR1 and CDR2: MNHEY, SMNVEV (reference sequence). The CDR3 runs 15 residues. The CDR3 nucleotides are TGTGCCAGCCATAAATCGGGAACGAACACCGGGGAGCTGTTTTTT. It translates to CASHKSGTNTGELFF.

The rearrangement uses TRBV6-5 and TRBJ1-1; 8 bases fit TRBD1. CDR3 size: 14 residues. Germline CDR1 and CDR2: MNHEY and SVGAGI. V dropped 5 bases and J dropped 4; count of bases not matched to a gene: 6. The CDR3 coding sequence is TGTGCCAGCAGTACCTGGACAGGGCGCACTGAAGCTTTCTTT. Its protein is CASSTWTGRTEAFF.

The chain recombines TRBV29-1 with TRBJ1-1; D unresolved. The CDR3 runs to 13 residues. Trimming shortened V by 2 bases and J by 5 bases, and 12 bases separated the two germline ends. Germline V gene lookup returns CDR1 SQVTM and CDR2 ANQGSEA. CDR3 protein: CSVERPRGTEAFF. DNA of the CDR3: TGCAGCGTTGAAAGGCCTAGAGGGACTGAAGCTTTCTTT.

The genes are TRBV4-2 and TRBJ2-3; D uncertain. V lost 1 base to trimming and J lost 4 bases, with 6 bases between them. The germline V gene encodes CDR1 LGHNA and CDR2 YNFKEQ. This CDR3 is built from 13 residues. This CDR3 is CASSQASADTQYF. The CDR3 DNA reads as TGTGCCAGCAGCCAAGCTAGTGCAGATACGCAGTATTTT.

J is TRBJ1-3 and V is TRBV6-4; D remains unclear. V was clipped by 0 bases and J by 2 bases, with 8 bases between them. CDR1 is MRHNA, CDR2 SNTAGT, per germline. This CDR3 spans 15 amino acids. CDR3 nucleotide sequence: TGTGCCAGCAGTGACTCGAAAGCAACTGGAAACACCATATATTTT. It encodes CASSDSKATGNTIYF.

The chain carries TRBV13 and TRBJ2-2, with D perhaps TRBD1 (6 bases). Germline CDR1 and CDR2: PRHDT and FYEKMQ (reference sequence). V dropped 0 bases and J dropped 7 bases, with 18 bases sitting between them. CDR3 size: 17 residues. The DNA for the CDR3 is TGTGCCAGCAGCTTAGGTTTCAGGGGCTCGTCGGTCGGGGAGCTGTTTTTT. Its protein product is CASSLGFRGSSVGELFF.

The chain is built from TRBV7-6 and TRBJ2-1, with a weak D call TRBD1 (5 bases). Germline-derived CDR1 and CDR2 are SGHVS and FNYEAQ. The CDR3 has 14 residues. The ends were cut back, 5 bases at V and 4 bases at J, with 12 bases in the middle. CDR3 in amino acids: CASSPNQGYNEQFF. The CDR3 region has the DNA TGTGCCAGCAGCCCTAATCAGGGTTACAATGAGCAGTTCTTC.

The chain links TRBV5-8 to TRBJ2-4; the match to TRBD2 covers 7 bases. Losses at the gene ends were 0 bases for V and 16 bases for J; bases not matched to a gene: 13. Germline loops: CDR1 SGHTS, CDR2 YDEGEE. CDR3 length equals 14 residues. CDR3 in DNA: TGTGCCAGCAGCTTGGCCTGGGCGGGAGAAGGAAGATACTTC. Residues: CASSLAWAGEGRYF.